This T cell receptor beta chain emerged from a study of T cells after yellow fever vaccination. In the study overall: Fractions low in cell number were prepared with SMART-Seq v4 Ultra Low Input. General study points: Some clonotypes, a small share, were shared between CD4 and CD8 compartments. High-abundance clonotypes from the bulk population could contaminate FACS-sorted repertoires.

Conversion of TCR transcripts into cDNA relied on 5'RACE template switching, which added a universal primer site and UMIs. One entry per CDR3 protein results from TCRdb running MiXCR on the 5' RACE reads. The sample lists 340,000 or so distinct CDR3 sequences; around 12% were seen once. With regard to this clonotype: Its antigen is undetermined.

Germline loops: CDR1 SGHTA, CDR2 FQGNSA. Trimming stripped 1 base from V and 3 bases from J, with 13 bases between. The CDR3 is 15 residues long. The material was CD4+ T cells sorted from PBMCs, obtained 15 days after the yellow fever booster vaccination. This receptor was taken from a man younger than 35 who received the YFV17D yellow fever vaccine. The rearrangement joins TRBV7-2 to TRBJ2-7; tentative D call: TRBD2 (5 bases). CDR3 nucleotides: TGTGCCAGCAGCTTAGATGGCGGCGGGTTCTACGAGCAGTACTTC. This translates into CASSLDGGGFYEQYF.